The 24 T cell receptor beta chains presented below share a single source sample, sequenced in a study of shared clonotypes between healthy human individuals (dated by TCRdb to the early 2020s). The library was produced with the immunoSEQ multiplex PCR assay. TCRdb re-hosts the immuneACCESS table, in-frame sequences only. Its copies lack some clones; in the studies checked, an unresolved V gene accounts for under half of them, and the cause for the rest is not known. A total of approximately 530,000 clones appear in this sample, approximately 95% of them only once. About 0.064% of the sample is taken by the ten largest. Sequencing input: naive CD4+ T cells sorted from blood. Taken with the paper, the label for cell subset or site translates to: CD45RA+ positively selected. Receptor source: a woman aged 25-40 years in good health.

V is TRBV5-1 and J is TRBJ2-3; 7 nucleotides line up with TRBD1. The germline V gene encodes CDR1 SGHRS and CDR2 YFSETQ. J was trimmed by 3 bases and V by 4 bases; bases with no gene match: 8. This CDR3 spans 15 amino acids. CDR3 sequence: CASSPRQGLTDTQYF. For the CDR3, the DNA is TGCGCCAGCAGCCCGAGACAGGGCCTAACAGATACGCAGTATTTT. Drawing the rest from reference TRBV5-1 and TRBJ2-3, the complete variable domain is KAGVTQTPRYLIKTRGQQVTLSCSPISGHRSVSWYQQTPGQGLQFLFEYFSETQRNKGNFPGRFSGRQFSNSRSEMNVSTLELGDSALYLCASSPRQGLTDTQYFGPGTRLTVL.

This chain connects TRBV6-6 to TRBJ2-2; D gene unclear. In germline, CDR1 is MNHNY, CDR2 SVGAGI (reference sequence). Trimming shortened V by 5 bases and J by 3 bases, and 10 bases separated the two germline ends. CDR3 length: 14 amino acids. The CDR3 reads CASSLNGDTGELFF. The CDR3 DNA reads as TGTGCCAGCAGTCTCAATGGGGACACCGGGGAGCTGTTTTTT.

The rearrangement joins TRBV7-9 to TRBJ2-7; possibly TRBD2 for D (5 bases). The germline V gene encodes CDR1 SEHNR and CDR2 FQNEAQ (reference sequence). This CDR3 has 16 amino acids. The V end lost 6 bases, the J end lost 2 bases, and 20 bases lay between the germline ends. The CDR3 DNA reads as TGTGCCAGCAGTTGGACTGGGCCAGCCGCCGCCTACGAGCAGTACTTC. Amino acid sequence: CASSWTGPAAAYEQYF.

The rearrangement uses TRBV11-2 and TRBJ2-7; no firm D call. There are 15 residues in the CDR3. The V gene lost 0 bases and the J gene lost 0 bases, with 9 bases spanning the gap. Germline assignment: CDR1 SGHAT and CDR2 FQNNGV. This CDR3 is CASSLEPGSSYEQYF. CDR3 nucleotide sequence: TGTGCCAGCAGCTTAGAGCCAGGCAGCTCCTACGAGCAGTACTTC.

J is TRBJ1-3 and V is TRBV10-3; D unresolved. With 6 bases removed from V and 0 bases from J, the gap between germline ends came to 12 bases. The length of the CDR3 is 15 residues. Germline-derived CDR1 and CDR2 are ENHRY and SYGVKD. The CDR3: CAIRPGTNSGNTIYF. CDR3 nucleotides: TGTGCCATCAGGCCAGGAACTAACTCTGGAAACACCATATATTTT.

This clone was counted a single time. For the CDR3, the DNA is TGTGCCAGCGGGAACTCTGGGGCCAACGTCCTGACTTTC. This codes for CASGNSGANVLTF. The chain is built from TRBV6-1 and TRBJ2-6; D gene unclear. Germline V gene sequence: CDR1 MNHNS, CDR2 SASEGT. The CDR3 is made up of 13 amino acids. V gave up 8 bases and J gave up 0 bases, with 5 bases separating them.

The chain links TRBV28 to TRBJ2-5, with 7 nucleotides matching TRBD1. TRBJ2-7 explains the end of the DNA better; the J call may be wrong. The CDR3 length is 15 residues. CDR1 MDHEN and CDR2 SYDVKM come from the germline V gene. CDR3: CASSFLRTGPDEQYF. The CDR3 region has the DNA TGTGCCAGCAGTTTCCTCAGGACAGGCCCCGACGAGCAGTACTTC.

The rearrangement uses TRBV30 and TRBJ1-1; D remains ambiguous. Trimming took 0 bases from V and 1 from J, leaving 9 bases between them. Germline V lookup: CDR1 GTSNPN, CDR2 SVGIG (reference sequence). The CDR3 has 14 residues. CDR3 DNA: TGTGCCTGGAGTGTAGGTCAGACGAACACTGAAGCTTTCTTT. Translated: CAWSVGQTNTEAFF.

This clone has just one count. The chain carries TRBV18 and TRBJ1-1; TRBD1 aligns across 7 bases. V dropped 3 bases and J dropped 0; count of bases not matched to a gene: 4. The V gene's germline CDR1 is KGHSH and CDR2 LQKENI. The CDR3 runs 15 residues. CDR3 sequence: CASSPPQGMNTEAFF. CDR3 sequence (DNA): TGTGCCAGCTCACCTCCACAGGGGATGAACACTGAAGCTTTCTTT.

About this clone itself: Other DNA sequences in this sample translate to the same CDR3. The V gene is TRBV28, the J gene TRBJ1-1, with D possibly TRBD1 on 5 matching bases. Trimming left V 6 bases short and J 1 base short, with 15 bases between. The length of the CDR3 is 15 residues. The germline V gene has CDR1 MDHEN and CDR2 SYDVKM. The DNA of the CDR3 is TGTGCCAGCAGCCCCCCGGGACGGGGGAACACTGAAGCTTTCTTT. This encodes CASSPPGRGNTEAFF. Complete variable domain (other parts from reference TRBV28 and TRBJ1-1): DVKVTQSSRYLVKRTGEKVFLECVQDMDHENMFWYRQDPGLGLRLIYFSYDVKMKEKGDIPEGYSVSREKKERFSLILESASTNQTSMYLCASSPPGRGNTEAFFGQGTRLTVV.

J is TRBJ2-5 and V is TRBV27, with 10 positions matching TRBD2. V lost 1 base, J lost 5 bases, and 10 bases stayed unmatched. CDR3 length equals 17 residues. Germline V gene sequence: CDR1 MNHEY, CDR2 SMNVEV (reference sequence). This CDR3 is CASSLLSGRAVGETQYF. The DNA of the CDR3 is TGTGCCAGCAGTTTATTAAGCGGGAGGGCTGTAGGGGAGACCCAGTACTTC.

V usage is TRBV7-9 and J usage is TRBJ2-2; TRBD2 aligns across 11 bases. From germline, CDR1 is SEHNR and CDR2 FQNEAQ (reference sequence). This CDR3 is built from 19 residues. Trimming at V came to 7 bases and at J to 2 bases, leaving 15 bases not matched to a gene. The CDR3 reads CASTSVGPGLAVNTGELFF. In DNA form, the CDR3 reads TGTGCCAGCACCTCCGTCGGTCCGGGACTAGCGGTAAACACCGGGGAGCTGTTTTTT.

This clone showed up just once. Other DNA sequences in this specimen translate into the identical CDR3. The chain carries TRBV4-1 and TRBJ1-1, with D unresolved. Germline CDR1 is MGHRA and CDR2 is YSYEKL. V lost 1 base and J 1 base, leaving 10 bases between the germline ends. The length of the CDR3 is 15 residues. CDR3 nucleotides: TGCGCCAGCAGCCAAGGAGGAGGGAGGAACACTGAAGCTTTCTTT. Protein product: CASSQGGGRNTEAFF.

V usage is TRBV5-1 and J usage is TRBJ2-7, with D possibly matching TRBD1 (6 bases). V shed 4 bases and J shed 3 bases, with 23 bases lying between them. The CDR3 loop spans 17 amino acids. Germline V gene sequence: CDR1 SGHRS, CDR2 YFSETQ. The CDR3: CASSTRDTKLGDYEQYF. The CDR3 DNA is TGCGCCAGCAGCACCCGGGACACCAAGTTAGGAGACTACGAGCAGTACTTC.

This chain joins TRBV7-2 and TRBJ2-5, with D unclear. The J call is doubtful: the DNA matches TRBJ2-7 better. CDR1 is SGHTA and CDR2 is FQGNSA in the germline V gene. CDR3 length equals 13 residues. In nucleotides, the CDR3 is TGTGCCAGCAACCCCATGCCGCCCTACGAGCAGTACTTC. Translated: CASNPMPPYEQYF.

This clone was counted a single time. The CDR3 DNA follows: TGTGCCAGCTCACGCGGGACCGAGAACACTGAAGCTTTCTTT. Translated: CASSRGTENTEAFF. The chain is built from TRBV18 and TRBJ1-1; TRBD1 is a possible D gene (5 bases). V was cut by 4 bases and J by 1 base, with 10 bases left in between. CDR1 KGHSH and CDR2 LQKENI come from the germline V gene. This CDR3 comprises 14 residues.

This chain links TRBV5-1 with TRBJ2-1; D not certain. CDR3 length equals 13 residues. Germline-derived CDR1 and CDR2 are SGHRS and YFSETQ. V was pared by 1 base and J by 9 bases, with 11 bases between. The CDR3 spells CASSLMAPSEQFF. Here the CDR3 DNA reads TGCGCCAGCAGCTTGATGGCGCCGAGTGAGCAGTTCTTC. Full variable domain (rest looked up from reference TRBV5-1 and TRBJ2-1): KAGVTQTPRYLIKTRGQQVTLSCSPISGHRSVSWYQQTPGQGLQFLFEYFSETQRNKGNFPGRFSGRQFSNSRSEMNVSTLELGDSALYLCASSLMAPSEQFFGPGTRLTVL.

This clone was detected only once. The chain joins TRBV6-6 to TRBJ2-7; 9 bases agree with TRBD1. Per germline, CDR1 MNHNY and CDR2 SVGAGI (reference sequence). The CDR3 has 14 residues. V was clipped by 6 bases and J by 3 bases; unmatched bases: 6. The CDR3: CASSTGTGFYEQYF. CDR3 bases: TGTGCCAGCAGCACCGGGACAGGGTTCTACGAGCAGTACTTC.

V is TRBV28 and J is TRBJ2-2; TRBD2 might be the D (6 bases). The germline V and J ends were trimmed by 8 bases and 4 bases, with 8 bases remaining between them. Germline V gene data show CDR1 as MDHEN and CDR2 as SYDVKM. The CDR3 runs to 12 residues. Written as DNA, the CDR3 is TGTGCCAGCCAGGGACTCACCGGGGAGCTGTTTTTT. As protein: CASQGLTGELFF.

V usage is TRBV5-4 and J usage is TRBJ1-4; D not resolved. V was trimmed by 4 bases and J by 8 bases, leaving 12 bases between them. The CDR3 runs 13 residues. Germline CDR1 reads SGHNT; CDR2 reads YYREEE (reference sequence). The CDR3: CASSPGPAEKLFF. The DNA of the CDR3 is TGTGCCAGCAGCCCCGGTCCGGCGGAAAAACTGTTTTTT.

The V gene is TRBV28, the J gene TRBJ2-2; perhaps TRBD2 as D (5 bases). Germline V gene sequence: CDR1 MDHEN, CDR2 SYDVKM. This CDR3 is 15 amino acids long. The ends were cut back, 6 bases at V and 0 bases at J, with 11 bases in the middle. The CDR3 nucleotides read TGTGCCAGCAGGGACTCTCTCGCGAACACCGGGGAGCTGTTTTTT. Protein: CASRDSLANTGELFF.

The chain is built from TRBV19 and TRBJ2-7; TRBD2 is a possible D gene (5 bases). Trimming cost V 5 bases and J 5 bases, with 13 bases left between them. CDR3 length: 13 residues. Germline V gives CDR1 LNHDA, CDR2 SQIVND (reference sequence). CDR3 sequence reads: CASSEGQSNEQYF. The CDR3 DNA sequence: TGTGCCAGTAGTGAGGGTCAATCCAACGAGCAGTACTTC.

J is TRBJ2-1 and V is TRBV28; TRBD1 or TRBD2 may be the D gene (6 bases each). V was pared by 7 bases and J by 7 bases, with 20 bases between. The CDR3 covers 15 residues. The germline CDR1 and CDR2 sequences are MDHEN and SYDVKM. Here the CDR3 reads CASTPSPGAGNEQFF. CDR3 coding DNA: TGTGCCAGCACCCCCTCCCCGGGGGCGGGTAATGAGCAGTTCTTC. Full variable domain (missing parts from reference TRBV28 and TRBJ2-1): DVKVTQSSRYLVKRTGEKVFLECVQDMDHENMFWYRQDPGLGLRLIYFSYDVKMKEKGDIPEGYSVSREKKERFSLILESASTNQTSMYLCASTPSPGAGNEQFFGPGTRLTVL.

This rearrangement joins TRBV18 to TRBJ2-1, with 10 bases matching TRBD2. Germline assignment: CDR1 KGHSH and CDR2 LQKENI. This CDR3 spans 16 amino acids. J was trimmed by 10 bases and V by 0 bases; bases with no gene match: 9. The CDR3 region has the DNA TGTGCCAGCTCACCACCCCTAGCGGGAGAGCGTCGGGAGCAGTTCTTC. This sequence encodes CASSPPLAGERREQFF.